The 2 T cell receptor beta chains in this list originate from one sample, sequenced in a study of T cell repertoires in breast cancer. Blocking oligonucleotides added to a second nested PCR suppressed unpaired genes. TCRdb re-called the emulsion pairing reads with MiXCR, one entry per CDR3 protein. There are approximately 4,000 distinct CDR3 sequences in the sample; 30% to 40% occur only once, and approximately 33% lies in the top ten. An expanded emulsion RT-PCR with primers for all TCR V genes paired CD8+ T cell chains. The specimen sequenced was CD8+ T cells. The receptors were gathered from a pool of human donors with breast cancer or a healthy control (not recorded which).

In this sample, this clonotype turned up a few times. This chain joins TRBV19 and TRBJ2-2; tentatively, D is TRBD1 or TRBD2 (5 bases each). In germline, CDR1 is LNHDA, CDR2 SQIVND (reference sequence). This CDR3 is 16 amino acids long. V lost 5 bases and J lost 4, with 17 bases in between. The CDR3 nucleotides are TGTGCCAGTAGTCTCCCCTTTGAGGGGCCCACCGGGGAGCTGTTTTTT. Its translation is CASSLPFEGPTGELFF.

By proportion, this clonotype is medium-sized. The chain carries TRBV14 and TRBJ2-3, with 7 bases aligning to TRBD2. J gave up 9 bases and V 6 bases, and 6 bases lay outside the gene matches. Germline CDR1 SGHDN, CDR2 FVKESK. This CDR3 spans 12 amino acids. The CDR3 bases are TGTGCCAGCAGTTCCAGCGGGATGACGCAGTATTTT. Protein: CASSSSGMTQYF.